This note documents a single TCR beta chain sequence. Its antigen is undetermined. 13 Jbeta primers and 60 Vbeta primers were used for the PCR. The method was immunoSEQ multiplex PCR; TCRdb's version includes in-frame clones alone and lacks a portion of them. In the table there are 200,000 to 250,000 clones, 70% to 90% of which are singletons. This record comes from a study of cytomegalovirus exposure and HLA in healthy donors. Study conclusions and caveats: At a 0.05 false discovery rate, a later analysis found 16,951 TCR beta sequences to be associated with HLA alleles. For most TCR beta V segments, an earlier analysis put the productive rate at about 90% or about 30% of the time. Analyses of presence/absence relied on an assumption of roughly uniform sequencing depth across donors. TCR beta V- and J-gene trimming was later associated with a missense DCLRE1C variant.

V lost 8 bases to trimming and J lost 2 bases, with 10 bases between them. This CDR3 is built from 12 residues. Germline V gene sequence: CDR1 PRHDT, CDR2 FYEKMQ (reference sequence). The V gene is TRBV13, the J gene TRBJ2-7; D is unclear. This clonotype was sampled from a human donor in good health. Material for sequencing was PBMCs. This CDR3 reads CASGVETYEQYF. The CDR3 DNA sequence: TGTGCCAGCGGTGTCGAGACCTACGAGCAGTACTTC.